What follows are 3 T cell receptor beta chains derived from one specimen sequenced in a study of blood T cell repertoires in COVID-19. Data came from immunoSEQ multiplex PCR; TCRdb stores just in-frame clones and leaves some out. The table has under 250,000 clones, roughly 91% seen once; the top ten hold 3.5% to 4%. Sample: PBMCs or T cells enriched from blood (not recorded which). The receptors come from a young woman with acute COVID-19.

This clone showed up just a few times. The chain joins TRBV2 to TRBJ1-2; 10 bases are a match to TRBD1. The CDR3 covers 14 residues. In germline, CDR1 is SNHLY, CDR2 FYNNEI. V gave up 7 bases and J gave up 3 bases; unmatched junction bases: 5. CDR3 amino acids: CASNRQGADYGYTF. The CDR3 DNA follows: TGTGCCAGCAACAGACAGGGGGCTGACTATGGCTACACCTTC.

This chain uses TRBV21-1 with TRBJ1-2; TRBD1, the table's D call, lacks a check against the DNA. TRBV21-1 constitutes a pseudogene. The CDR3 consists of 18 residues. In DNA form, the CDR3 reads TGTGCCAGCAGCAAAGAGGGAGGCAGGGGGCGAAGGATATATGGCTACACCTTC. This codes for CASSKEGGRGRRIYGYTF.

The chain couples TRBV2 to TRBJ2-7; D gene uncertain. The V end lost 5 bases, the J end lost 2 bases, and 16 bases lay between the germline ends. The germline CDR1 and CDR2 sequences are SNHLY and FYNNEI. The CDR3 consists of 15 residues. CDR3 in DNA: TGTGCCAGCAGTATAGACGGAGTCCTTCCCTACGAGCAGTACTTC. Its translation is CASSIDGVLPYEQYF.